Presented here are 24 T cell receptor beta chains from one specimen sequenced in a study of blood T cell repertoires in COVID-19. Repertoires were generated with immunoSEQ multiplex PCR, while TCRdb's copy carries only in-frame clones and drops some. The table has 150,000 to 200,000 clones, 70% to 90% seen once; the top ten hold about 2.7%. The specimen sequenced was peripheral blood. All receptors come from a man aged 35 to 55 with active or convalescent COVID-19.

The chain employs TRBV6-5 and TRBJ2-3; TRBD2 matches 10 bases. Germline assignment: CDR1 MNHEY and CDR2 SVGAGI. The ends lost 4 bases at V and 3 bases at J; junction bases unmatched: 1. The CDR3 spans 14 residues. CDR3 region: CASSLGLATDTQYF. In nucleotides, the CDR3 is TGTGCCAGCAGTTTGGGACTAGCGACAGATACGCAGTATTTT.

The CDR3 here is CAWSEGTYSYEQYF. In DNA, the CDR3 is TGTGCCTGGAGTGAAGGGACATACAGCTACGAGCAGTACTTC. The J gene is TRBJ2-7, the V gene TRBV30, with a weak D call TRBD1 (6 bases). The CDR3 has 14 residues. The germline gives CDR1 GTSNPN, CDR2 SVGIG (reference sequence). V gave up 1 base and J gave up 3 bases, with 13 bases separating them.

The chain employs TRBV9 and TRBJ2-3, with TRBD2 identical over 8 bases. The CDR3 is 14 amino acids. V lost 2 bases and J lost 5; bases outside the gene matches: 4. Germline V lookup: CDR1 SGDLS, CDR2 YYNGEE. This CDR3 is CASSVPSGGDTQYF. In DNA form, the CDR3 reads TGTGCCAGCAGCGTCCCCAGCGGGGGAGATACGCAGTATTTT.

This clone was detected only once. The CDR3 DNA reads as TGTGCCAGCAGCGCTGGGACTAGCGGGTACCCCCGCACAGATACGCAGTATTTT. Protein: CASSAGTSGYPRTDTQYF. The rearrangement links TRBV21-1 to TRBJ2-3; TRBD2, the D gene given by the table, was not confirmed from the DNA. TRBV21-1 is a known pseudogene. This CDR3 is 18 amino acids long.

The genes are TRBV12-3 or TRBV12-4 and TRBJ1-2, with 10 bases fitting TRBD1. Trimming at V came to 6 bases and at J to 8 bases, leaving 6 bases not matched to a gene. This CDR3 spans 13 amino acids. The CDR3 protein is CASRDRGRSGYTF. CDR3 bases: TGTGCCAGCAGAGACAGGGGGCGCTCAGGCTACACCTTC.

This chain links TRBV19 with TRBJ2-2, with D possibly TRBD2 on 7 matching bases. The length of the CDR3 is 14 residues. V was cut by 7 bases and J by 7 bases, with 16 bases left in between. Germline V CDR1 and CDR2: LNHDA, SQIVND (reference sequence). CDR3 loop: CASTSSGGSGELFF. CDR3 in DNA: TGTGCCAGTACCTCCTCGGGGGGCAGCGGGGAGCTGTTTTTT. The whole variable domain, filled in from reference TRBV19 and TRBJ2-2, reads DGGITQSPKYLFRKEGQNVTLSCEQNLNHDAMYWYRQDPGQGLRLIYYSQIVNDFQKGDIAEGYSVSREKKESFPLTVTSAQKNPTAFYLCASTSSGGSGELFFGEGSRLTVL.

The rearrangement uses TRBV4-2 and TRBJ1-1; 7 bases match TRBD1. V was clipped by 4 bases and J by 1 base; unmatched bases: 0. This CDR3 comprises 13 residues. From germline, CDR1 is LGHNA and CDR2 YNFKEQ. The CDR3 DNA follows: TGTGCCAGCAGCCGGGACAGGAACACTGAAGCTTTCTTT. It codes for CASSRDRNTEAFF.

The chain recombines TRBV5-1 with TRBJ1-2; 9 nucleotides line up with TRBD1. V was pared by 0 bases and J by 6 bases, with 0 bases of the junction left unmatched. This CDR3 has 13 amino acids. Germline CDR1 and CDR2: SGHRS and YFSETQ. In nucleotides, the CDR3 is TGCGCCAGCAGCTTGGGGACAGGGGATGGCTACACCTTC. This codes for CASSLGTGDGYTF.

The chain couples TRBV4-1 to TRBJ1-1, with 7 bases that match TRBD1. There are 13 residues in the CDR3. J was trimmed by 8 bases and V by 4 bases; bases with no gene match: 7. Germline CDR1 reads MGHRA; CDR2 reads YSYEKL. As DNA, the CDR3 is TGCGCCAGCAGCCGAGGCCCGACAGGGGAAGCTTTCTTT. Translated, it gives CASSRGPTGEAFF.

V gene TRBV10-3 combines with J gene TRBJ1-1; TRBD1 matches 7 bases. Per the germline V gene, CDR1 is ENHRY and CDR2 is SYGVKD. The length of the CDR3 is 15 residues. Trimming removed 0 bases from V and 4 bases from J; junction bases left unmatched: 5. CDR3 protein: CAISESAGGSTEAFF. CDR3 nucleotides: TGTGCCATCAGTGAGTCGGCAGGGGGTAGCACTGAAGCTTTCTTT.

The CDR3 here is CASSLKENYGYTF. The DNA for the CDR3 is TGTGCCAGCAGCTTAAAGGAGAACTATGGCTACACCTTC. The chain is built from TRBV7-2 and TRBJ1-2; D unclear. Germline CDR1 reads SGHTA; CDR2 reads FQGNSA. V was trimmed by 2 bases and J by 2 bases, leaving 6 bases between them. The CDR3 has 13 amino acids.

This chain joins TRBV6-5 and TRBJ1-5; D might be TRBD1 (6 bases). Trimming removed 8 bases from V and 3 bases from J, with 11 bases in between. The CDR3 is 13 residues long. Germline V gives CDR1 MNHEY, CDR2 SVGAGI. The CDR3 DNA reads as TGTGCCAGCGGCCGGGACATCAATCAGCCCCAGCATTTT. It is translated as CASGRDINQPQHF.

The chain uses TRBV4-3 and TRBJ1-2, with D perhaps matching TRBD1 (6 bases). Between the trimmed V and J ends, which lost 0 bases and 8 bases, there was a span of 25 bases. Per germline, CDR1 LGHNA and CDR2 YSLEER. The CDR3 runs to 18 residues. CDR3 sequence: CASSQDLRGSYQLGGYTF. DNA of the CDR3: TGCGCCAGCAGCCAAGATCTAAGGGGGTCATATCAACTGGGAGGCTACACCTTC.

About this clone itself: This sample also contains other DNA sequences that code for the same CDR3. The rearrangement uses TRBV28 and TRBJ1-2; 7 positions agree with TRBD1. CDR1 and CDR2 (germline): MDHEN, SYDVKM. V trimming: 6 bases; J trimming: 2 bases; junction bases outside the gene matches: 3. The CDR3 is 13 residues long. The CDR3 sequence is CASRVDRNYGYTF. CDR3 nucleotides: TGTGCCAGCAGAGTGGACAGGAACTATGGCTACACCTTC.

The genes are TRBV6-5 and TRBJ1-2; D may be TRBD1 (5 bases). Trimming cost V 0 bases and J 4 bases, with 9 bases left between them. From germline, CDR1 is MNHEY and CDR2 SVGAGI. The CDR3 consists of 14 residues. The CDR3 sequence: CASSYSRGVYGYTF. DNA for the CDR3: TGTGCCAGCAGTTACTCGCGGGGCGTCTATGGCTACACCTTC.

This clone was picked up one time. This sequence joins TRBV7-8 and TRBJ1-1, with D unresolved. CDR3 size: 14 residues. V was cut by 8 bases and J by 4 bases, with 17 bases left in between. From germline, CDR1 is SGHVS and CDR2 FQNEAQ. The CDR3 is CASRLVRFGTEAFF. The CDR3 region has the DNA TGTGCCAGCCGATTGGTACGGTTCGGCACTGAAGCTTTCTTT.

The CDR3 region has the DNA TGTGCCAGCAGCTTGGCCCCTAATAGCAATCAGCCCCAGCATTTT. Amino acid sequence: CASSLAPNSNQPQHF. The chain couples TRBV5-4 to TRBJ1-5; the D is unclear. The germline V and J ends were trimmed by 0 bases and 0 bases, with 7 bases remaining between them. CDR1 SGHNT and CDR2 YYREEE come from the germline V gene (reference sequence). The CDR3 has 15 amino acids.

The CDR3 region is CARRPNTGPETQYF. CDR3 DNA sequence: TGTGCCAGAAGACCTAATACAGGGCCGGAGACCCAGTACTTC. The chain couples TRBV5-3 to TRBJ2-5; tentatively, D is TRBD1 (6 bases). TRBV5-3 qualifies as an ORF whose function is uncertain. Trimming shortened V by 5 bases and J by 5 bases, and 16 bases separated the two germline ends. The CDR3 consists of 14 residues.

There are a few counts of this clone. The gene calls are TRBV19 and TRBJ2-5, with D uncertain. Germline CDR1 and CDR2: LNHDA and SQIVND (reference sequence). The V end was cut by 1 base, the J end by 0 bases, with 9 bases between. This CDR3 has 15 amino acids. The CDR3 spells CASSIVGRYQETQYF. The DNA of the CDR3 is TGTGCCAGTAGTATAGTGGGCCGGTACCAAGAGACCCAGTACTTC.

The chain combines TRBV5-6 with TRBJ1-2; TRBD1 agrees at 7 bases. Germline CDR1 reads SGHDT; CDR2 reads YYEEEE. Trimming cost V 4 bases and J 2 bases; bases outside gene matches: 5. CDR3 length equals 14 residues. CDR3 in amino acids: CASSPIQGNYGYTF. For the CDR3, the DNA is TGTGCCAGCAGCCCGATACAGGGGAACTATGGCTACACCTTC.

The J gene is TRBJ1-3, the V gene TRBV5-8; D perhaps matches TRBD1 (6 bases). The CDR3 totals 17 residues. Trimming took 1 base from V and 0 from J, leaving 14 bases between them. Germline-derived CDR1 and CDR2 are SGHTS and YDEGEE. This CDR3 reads CASSLKTGAYSGNTIYF. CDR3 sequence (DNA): TGTGCCAGCAGCTTGAAGACAGGAGCATACTCTGGAAACACCATATATTTT.

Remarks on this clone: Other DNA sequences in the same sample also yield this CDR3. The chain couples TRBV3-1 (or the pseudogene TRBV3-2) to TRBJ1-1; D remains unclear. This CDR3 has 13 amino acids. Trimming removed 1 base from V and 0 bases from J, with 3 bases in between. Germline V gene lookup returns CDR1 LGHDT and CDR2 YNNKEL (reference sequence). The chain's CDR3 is CASSQVMNTEAFF. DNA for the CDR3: TGTGCCAGCAGCCAAGTTATGAACACTGAAGCTTTCTTT.

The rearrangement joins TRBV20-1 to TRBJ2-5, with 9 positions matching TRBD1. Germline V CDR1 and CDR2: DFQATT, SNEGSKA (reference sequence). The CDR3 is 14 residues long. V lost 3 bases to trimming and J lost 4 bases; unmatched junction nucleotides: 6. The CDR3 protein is CSASWDRELETQYF. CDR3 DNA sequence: TGCAGTGCTAGTTGGGACAGGGAATTAGAGACCCAGTACTTC.

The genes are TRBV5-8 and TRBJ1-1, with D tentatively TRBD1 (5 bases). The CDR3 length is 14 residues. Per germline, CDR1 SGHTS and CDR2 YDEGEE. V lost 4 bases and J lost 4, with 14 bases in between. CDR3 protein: CASSPWNRGTEAFF. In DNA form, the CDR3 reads TGTGCCAGCAGCCCTTGGAATAGGGGCACTGAAGCTTTCTTT.